Listed below are T cell receptor beta chains from one sample, sequenced in a study of control samples from healthy donors and cancer patients. The method was immunoSEQ multiplex PCR; TCRdb's version includes in-frame clones alone and lacks a portion of them. This sample has approximately 150,000 clones; roughly 95% occur once, and the top ten carry approximately 0.93%. Material: blood. The receptors stem from a woman in her twenties or thirties in good health. Both conserved end residues are part of each CDR3. A D gene is named only where the DNA matches it firmly. Not every row has a clone size; where given, it reads once, few, many or a size class.

DNA	CDR3	D	V	size	J
TGTGCCATCAGTCGACAGGGCGCTGGAAACACCATATATTTT	CAISRQGAGNTIYF	TRBD1	TRBV10-3	once	TRBJ1-3
TGTGCCAGCAGCAAGGGACTAGCGGGAACTTCTCTCAACACCGGGGAGCTGTTTTTT	CASSKGLAGTSLNTGELFF	TRBD2	TRBV5-4	.	TRBJ2-2
TGTGCCAGCAGTCCGTCCCTTATCGCTGAAGCTTTCTTT	CASSPSLIAEAFF	.	TRBV28	.	TRBJ1-1
TGTGCCAGCAGTGCTCAAACAGAGAACTATGGCTACACCTTC	CASSAQTENYGYTF	.	TRBV2	.	TRBJ1-2
TGTGCCTGGAGTAACCCGGACAGAAACACCGGGGAGCTGTTTTTT	CAWSNPDRNTGELFF	.	TRBV30	.	TRBJ2-2
TGTGCCAGCAGCCAAGAGGAAGAAGCGGGAGGGGTACCAGATACGCAGTATTTT	CASSQEEEAGGVPDTQYF	TRBD2	TRBV3-1/TRBV3-2	.	TRBJ2-3
TGTGCCACCAGCAGAGCCCGGACAGGGCTCAATGAAAAACTGTTTTTT	CATSRARTGLNEKLFF	TRBD1	TRBV15	.	TRBJ1-4
TGTGCCAGCAGCTTAGGGGGGGGATCTATGGGCTACACCTTC	CASSLGGGSMGYTF	.	TRBV11-2	.	TRBJ1-2
TGTGCCAGCAGCTATAGGACAGGGGGTTACACCGGGGAGCTGTTTTTT	CASSYRTGGYTGELFF	TRBD1	TRBV5-6	.	TRBJ2-2
TGTGCCACCAGCCGAGCAAGGGTGGAGACTGAAGCTTTCTTT	CATSRARVETEAFF	.	TRBV15	.	TRBJ1-1
TGCGCCAGCAGCTTGGTCGGGACCTCCTACGAGCAGTACTTC	CASSLVGTSYEQYF	.	TRBV5-1	.	TRBJ2-7
TGTGCCAGCAGCCAGGGGTTTTCGGGGCAAGAGACCCAGTACTTC	CASSQGFSGQETQYF	.	TRBV3-1/TRBV3-2	.	TRBJ2-5
TGTGCCAGCAGTGGGACGAACCGGGGTCTTGGCTACACCTTC	CASSGTNRGLGYTF	.	TRBV2	.	TRBJ1-2
TGTGCCAGCAGCTTAAGAGGTGGAGAGCAGTACTTC	CASSLRGGEQYF	.	TRBV7-3	.	TRBJ2-7
TGTGCCAGCAGCCATCTAGCGGGGGGGCCGGGTGAGCAGTTCTTC	CASSHLAGGPGEQFF	TRBD2	TRBV3-1/TRBV3-2	once	TRBJ2-1
TGTGCCAGCAGTGTCAGACAGGGTACTGGAAACACCATATATTTT	CASSVRQGTGNTIYF	TRBD1	TRBV2	.	TRBJ1-3
TGTGCCAGCAGCTCCCGTGACCTAGGGGGCAATCAGCCCCAGCATTTT	CASSSRDLGGNQPQHF	.	TRBV7-3	.	TRBJ1-5
TGTGCCAGCAGTTACGCGACAGGACTTGGCACAGATACGCAGTATTTT	CASSYATGLGTDTQYF	.	TRBV6-6	.	TRBJ2-3
TGTGCCAGCAGTAGGACAGGGGTGAAGCAGCCCCAGCATTTT	CASSRTGVKQPQHF	TRBD1	TRBV28	.	TRBJ1-5
TGTGCCAGCAATCTGGAGAGGTATGGCTACACCTTC	CASNLERYGYTF	.	TRBV2	.	TRBJ1-2
TGTGCCAGCAGCGGAGCTAGCGGGGGAGTCTACGAGCAGTACTTC	CASSGASGGVYEQYF	TRBD2	TRBV28	.	TRBJ2-7
TGTGCCAGCAGTCTGGACAGAACAATTGAAGCTTTCTTT	CASSLDRTIEAFF	.	TRBV6-5	.	TRBJ1-1
TGTGCCAGCAGCCCGAGTGGCGCGGGGGGTGAGGCCCAGTACTTC	CASSPSGAGGEAQYF	TRBD2	TRBV5-4	.	TRBJ2-5
TGTGCCACCAGCATCGTACGGACTAGCGGTTCCTACGAGCAGTACTTC	CATSIVRTSGSYEQYF	TRBD2	TRBV15	.	TRBJ2-7
TGTGCCAGCAGCTTCTCCCGCGGGACAAATAATTCACCCCTCCACTTT	CASSFSRGTNNSPLHF	.	TRBV11-1	.	TRBJ1-6
TGTGCCAGCAGTTTATACGGGGTTGGCTACGAGCAGTACTTC	CASSLYGVGYEQYF	.	TRBV28	.	TRBJ2-7
TGTGCCAGCAGTTATTTTAGTGGGGGTGCCTACGAGCAGTACTTC	CASSYFSGGAYEQYF	.	TRBV6-5	.	TRBJ2-7
TGCGCCAGCAGCTTGGCCCCGGGAACCTACAATGAGCAGTTCTTC	CASSLAPGTYNEQFF	.	TRBV5-1	.	TRBJ2-1
TGTGCCAGCAGCCATCCCCACAGGCTACTAATCGAAGCTTTCTTT	CASSHPHRLLIEAFF	.	TRBV14	.	TRBJ1-1
TGCAGCGTTGAAGATAGGGGCAGCAACTATGGCTACACCTTC	CSVEDRGSNYGYTF	.	TRBV29-1	.	TRBJ1-2
TGTGCCAGCAGTCGGACAGGGGGGAATCAGCCCCAGCATTTT	CASSRTGGNQPQHF	TRBD1	TRBV6-4	once	TRBJ1-5
TGCGCCAGCAGCCAATGGACTAGCGGGGGGGCGGACACGCAGTATTTT	CASSQWTSGGADTQYF	TRBD2	TRBV4-1	once	TRBJ2-3
TGTGCCAGCTCACCAACAACAGCGAACACTGAAGCTTTCTTT	CASSPTTANTEAFF	.	TRBV18	.	TRBJ1-1
TGTGCCAGCAGTACAGACTGGACCGGGGAGCTGTTTTTT	CASSTDWTGELFF	.	TRBV3-1/TRBV3-2	.	TRBJ2-2
TGTGCCAGCAGTCAACCAAGACAGCTCTATGGCTACACCTTC	CASSQPRQLYGYTF	.	TRBV28	once	TRBJ1-2
TGTGCCAGCAGCAGGGGTATCGGCACTGAAGCTTTCTTT	CASSRGIGTEAFF	.	TRBV12-3/TRBV12-4	few	TRBJ1-1
TGTGCCAGCAGATCCCGGGACAGTCCTAATCAGCCCCAGCATTTT	CASRSRDSPNQPQHF	TRBD1	TRBV6-4	.	TRBJ1-5
TGTGCCAGCAGCCGAACTGCCCGGGACCAAGAGACCCAGTACTTC	CASSRTARDQETQYF	.	TRBV3-1/TRBV3-2	.	TRBJ2-5
TGTGCCAGCAGTGAGGGGGGGCCCGGGGAGCTGTTTTTT	CASSEGGPGELFF	.	TRBV2	.	TRBJ2-2
TGTGCCAGCAGCTTAGGGGCAGTGACTAATGAAAAACTGTTTTTT	CASSLGAVTNEKLFF	.	TRBV7-6	.	TRBJ1-4
TGTGCCAGTAGTATAGACGGGGAGGTTTGGTTAAATCAGCCCCAGCATTTT	CASSIDGEVWLNQPQHF	.	TRBV19	.	TRBJ1-5
TGCGCCAGCAGCCAAGAAGACGCAGCTATGCCATACAATGAGCAGTTCTTC	CASSQEDAAMPYNEQFF	.	TRBV4-1	.	TRBJ2-1
TGTGCCAGCAAAATGGGGTCCACTGAAGCTTTCTTT	CASKMGSTEAFF	.	TRBV28	.	TRBJ1-1
TGTGCCAGCAGCTTGCTAGGGACTGGAAATGAGCAGTTCTTC	CASSLLGTGNEQFF	.	TRBV5-6	.	TRBJ2-1
TGTGCCAGTAGTATCGATGGGACGATGAACACTGAAGCTTTCTTT	CASSIDGTMNTEAFF	.	TRBV19	.	TRBJ1-1
TGTGCCATCAGGGGGGCTACAGGGTTCACTGAAGCTTTCTTT	CAIRGATGFTEAFF	.	TRBV10-3	once	TRBJ1-1
TGTGCCAGCAGCCCGGGTGGGGGATCCTATGGCTACACCTTC	CASSPGGGSYGYTF	.	TRBV7-8	once	TRBJ1-2
TGTGCCATCAGTGGAGGCACCGGGGCTCAAGAGACCCAGTACTTC	CAISGGTGAQETQYF	.	TRBV10-3	.	TRBJ2-5
TGTGCCAGCAGAGACAGAACCTACGAGCAGTACTTC	CASRDRTYEQYF	.	TRBV6-5	once	TRBJ2-7
TGTGCCAGCAGCCTCACCCTAGCGGGGGGCCAAGAGACCCAGTACTTC	CASSLTLAGGQETQYF	TRBD2	TRBV6-6	.	TRBJ2-5
TGTGCCTGCCCGCAAGGGGCGGGACACACAGATACGCAGTATTTT	CACPQGAGHTDTQYF	.	TRBV30	few	TRBJ2-3
TGTGCCAGCAGCCAGGTCAACGAGCAGTACTTC	CASSQVNEQYF	.	TRBV14	.	TRBJ2-7
TGCGCCAGCAGCTTGGCCGACAGCACAAAGAGTGGCTACACCTTC	CASSLADSTKSGYTF	.	TRBV5-1	few	TRBJ1-2
TGTGCCTGGAGTCCGACTAGCGGCTACAATGAGCAGTTCTTC	CAWSPTSGYNEQFF	TRBD2	TRBV30	.	TRBJ2-1
TGTGCCAGCAGTTACGGCAGTCGAAGTGGCTACACCTTC	CASSYGSRSGYTF	.	TRBV6-5	few	TRBJ1-2
TGTGCCAGCAGCCCGGGGGGGAGCGCTCCAACGCAGTTCTTC	CASSPGGSAPTQFF	TRBD2	TRBV7-9	.	TRBJ2-1
TGTGCCAGCAGTTTATTTGTCTCTGGGGCCAACGTCCTGACTTTC	CASSLFVSGANVLTF	.	TRBV27	.	TRBJ2-6
TGCGCCAGCAGCCGGGGAGAGGGAGTTTCCTACAATGAGCAGTTCTTC	CASSRGEGVSYNEQFF	.	TRBV4-1	.	TRBJ2-1
TGCAGCGTTGAAGGGGAGGGTATTTTGAACACTGAAGCTTTCTTT	CSVEGEGILNTEAFF	.	TRBV29-1	.	TRBJ1-1